This T cell receptor (beta chain) is drawn from a study of T cells after yellow fever vaccination. Overall study results and limits: Repertoires sorted by FACS could include abundant clonotypes that are contaminants from the bulk population.

The authors made TCR cDNA by 5'RACE template switching, adding a universal primer site and UMIs. Using its own MiXCR run on the 5' RACE reads, TCRdb lists one record per CDR3 protein. The table shows 510,000 or so distinct CDR3 sequences, with around 21% occurring only once. CDR1 MNHEY and CDR2 SMNVEV come from the germline V gene (reference sequence). V lost 6 bases and J 1 base, leaving 9 bases between the germline ends. The CDR3 consists of 14 residues. This clonotype was seen more than once but under ten times. Its specificity is not known. This specimen consisted of PBMCs, obtained 15 days after the yellow fever booster vaccination. The rearrangement joins TRBV27 to TRBJ1-4, with D possibly TRBD1 on 6 matching bases. The TCR was taken from a man in his thirties or forties who received the YFV17D yellow fever vaccine. The CDR3 sequence is CASSRGQTNEKLFF. DNA for the CDR3: TGTGCCAGCAGCCGGGGGCAAACTAATGAAAAACTGTTTTTT.